This T cell receptor (beta chain) was sequenced in a study of monozygotic twins with inflammatory bowel disease. TCRdb reworked the 5' RACE reads into one entry per CDR3 protein, no DNA. The sample has around 400,000 distinct CDR3 sequences; the top ten hold more than 2%. The germline V gene has CDR1 LNHNV and CDR2 YYDKDF (reference sequence). The CDR3 sequence is 17 residues long. This TCR was recovered from a human donor with ulcerative colitis or Crohn's disease, or a healthy co-twin of an affected twin (not recorded which). Sequenced: blood. The J gene is TRBJ2-7, the V gene TRBV15; TCRdb gives TRBD1 as the D gene, but with no DNA this cannot be confirmed. CDR3 sequence reads: CATSRGQPRTGLGEQYF.